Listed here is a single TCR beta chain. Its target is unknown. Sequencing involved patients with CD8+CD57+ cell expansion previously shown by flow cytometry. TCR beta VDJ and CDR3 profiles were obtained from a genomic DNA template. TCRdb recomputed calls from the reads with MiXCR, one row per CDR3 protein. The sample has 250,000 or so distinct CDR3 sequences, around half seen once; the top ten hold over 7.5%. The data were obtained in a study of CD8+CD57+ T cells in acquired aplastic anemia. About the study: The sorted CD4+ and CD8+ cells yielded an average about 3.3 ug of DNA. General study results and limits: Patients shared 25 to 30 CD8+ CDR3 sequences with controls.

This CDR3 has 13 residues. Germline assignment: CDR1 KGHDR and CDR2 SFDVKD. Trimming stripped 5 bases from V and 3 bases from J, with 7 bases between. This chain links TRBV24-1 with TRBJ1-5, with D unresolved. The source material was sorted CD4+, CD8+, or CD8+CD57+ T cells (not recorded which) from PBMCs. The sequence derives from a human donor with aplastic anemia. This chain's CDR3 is CATSAAINQPQHF. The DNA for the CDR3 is TGTGCCACCAGTGCGGCTATCAATCAGCCCCAGCATTTT.